The 4 T cell receptor beta chains given below trace back to one sample, sequenced in a study of a mutant IDH1 vaccine in newly diagnosed glioma. Profiling relied on immunoSEQ multiplex PCR, and the TCRdb table lists in-frame clones only, not all of them. Among approximately 81,000 clones listed, 70% to 90% were seen once. Their antigens remain unidentified. Noted time point: week 23, last vaccination. The vaccine gave 300 ug of a 20-mer mutant IDH1 peptide subcutaneously per dose. This material consisted of PBMCs, taken from a glioma patient whose treatment included an IDH1 peptide vaccine. The receptors come from a man younger than 45 with glioma. Some clones in this sample may be carry-over from other donors' samples.

V is TRBV11-1 and J is TRBJ2-1, with 10 nucleotides matching TRBD1. CDR3 length equals 15 residues. J lost 9 bases, V lost 5 bases, and 10 bases had no gene match. Germline loops: CDR1 SGHAT, CDR2 FQDESV (reference sequence). The CDR3 is CASSPGTGEEGEQFF. CDR3 bases: TGTGCCAGCAGCCCTGGGACAGGGGAGGAGGGTGAGCAGTTCTTC.

This clone has only one observation. The V and J genes are TRBV29-1 and TRBJ1-5, with TRBD1 matching over 8 bases. This CDR3 has 14 residues. From germline, CDR1 is SQVTM and CDR2 ANQGSEA. Losses at the gene ends were 4 bases for V and 2 bases for J; bases not matched to a gene: 4. The CDR3 spells CSVVDRGGNQPQHF. The CDR3 DNA sequence: TGCAGCGTTGTAGACAGGGGTGGCAATCAGCCCCAGCATTTT.

This clone was recorded only once. J is TRBJ1-5 and V is TRBV4-1; unclear D gene. With 1 base removed from V and 7 bases from J, the gap between germline ends came to 11 bases. The CDR3 runs 14 residues. The germline V gene has CDR1 MGHRA and CDR2 YSYEKL. CDR3: CASSQGGEYQPQHF. The CDR3 DNA is TGCGCCAGCAGCCAAGGCGGGGAGTACCAGCCCCAGCATTTT.

J is TRBJ2-5 and V is TRBV5-5, with D possibly being TRBD2 (6 bases). CDR1 and CDR2 (germline): SGHKS, YYEKEE (reference sequence). The CDR3 sequence is 14 residues long. V lost 4 bases and J lost 5, with 15 bases in between. CDR3 nucleotide sequence: TGTGCCAGCAGCCCAACCGGGACTGCGGAGACCCAGTACTTC. Its translation: CASSPTGTAETQYF.